This TCR beta chain was captured by sequencing in a study of T cell responses to AZD1222 COVID-19 vaccine. Whole-study findings and limits: White British people made up most donors, females outnumbered males, and clonal diversity was possibly underestimated. CD4 TCRs associated with vaccination spanned spike, dominating at 160-218 and 743-854.

Trimming removed 3 bases from V and 5 bases from J, with 10 bases in between. Germline loops: CDR1 LGHNA, CDR2 YNFKEQ. This CDR3 has 14 amino acids. The table came from immunoSEQ multiplex PCR; TCRdb's copy has only in-frame clones and leaves some out. Altogether nearly 110,000 clones are present, about nine tenths being singletons, with the ten largest covering less than 10%. Concerning this clone itself: Antigen unknown.

Source: peripheral blood, taken 28 days after the second AZD1222 dose. This TCR was sampled from an adult who received the AZD1222 COVID-19 vaccine. J is TRBJ2-2 and V is TRBV4-2; D gene ambiguous. CDR3 sequence reads: CASSQVRQTGELFF. DNA for the CDR3: TGTGCCAGCAGCCAGGTGCGGCAAACCGGGGAGCTGTTTTTT.